This TCR beta chain was recorded in a study of blood T cell repertoires in COVID-19 (dated by TCRdb to the early 2020s). As for the study more broadly: Collaborator samples came from the United States, Italy and Spain and covered acute and convalescent phases of COVID-19. The dataset comprised deeply sampled blood TCRbeta repertoires from subjects exposed to, actively infected with, or recovered from COVID-19. The samples were drawn from two sources: the first 160 participants of the ongoing ImmuneRACE study, and 1,200 or so subjects contributed by 6 global collaborators. The prospective study material was composed of cDNA or gDNA derived from T cells, B-cell-depleted T cells, or PBMCs. A de-identified subject ID, COVID-19 status, age in years and sex were almost always included in the sample metadata. HLA class I and class II types, where available, came from metadata supplied by the sample provider rather than from assay-based typing. The repertoires were made available in a free public database intended to serve as a resource for research on the immune response to SARS-CoV-2.

In Seattle, one collaborating source enrolled patients while the infection was active and tracked those patients longitudinally over the course of disease. Each collaborating institution followed its own protocols to collect whole blood in K2EDTA tubes. Collaborator samples were shipped for TCRbeta analysis as frozen whole blood, isolated PBMCs, or DNA extracted from either sample type. The immunoSEQ Assay, a bias-controlled multiplex PCR, was used to amplify TCRbeta CDR3 regions from genomic DNA. The authors processed their data as follows. Nucleated cell counts per sample were estimated from amplification of reference gene primers within the assay. Sequence reads were collapsed and filtered to measure the absolute abundance of every unique TCRbeta CDR3 rearrangement. For each sample, productive Simpson clonality was calculated as the square root of Simpson's diversity index across productive rearrangements. TCRdb stores this immuneACCESS table with in-frame sequences only. Part of the clones is absent; in the studies checked, under half of the shortfall reflects unresolved V genes, and no reason is known for the rest. V, J and clone size are taken as reported in that table, and D and trimming were inferred from the DNA itself. In all, the sample holds 150,000 or so clones, and 80% to 95% of those were seen once. The leading ten clones occupy roughly 5% of the sample.

Points on this clone: The antigen it recognizes is unknown. Base qualities are not at hand, and no much larger clone is one base apart.

What the study reported, not specific to this receptor: How much clinical and demographic metadata was included differed by source and by participant, and the metadata was provided uncurated.

The CDR3 holds 14 amino acids from the cysteine to the phenylalanine. Solely the CDR3 DNA is kept, with 42 bases framed from the first base. V was cut back by 5 bases and J by 3 bases, leaving a gap of 13 bases between them. The germline V gene (reference sequence) yields SEHNR for CDR1 and FQNEAQ for CDR2. The chain couples TRBV7-9 to TRBJ1-1; TRBD1 could be the D gene, as 5 bases match. Sequenced sample: peripheral blood. The sequence came from a man aged 25 to 40 with COVID-19, enrolled during active disease. The DNA sequence is as follows: TGTGCCAGCAGCCCGACAGAGGCCCACACTGAAGCTTTCTTT. This sequence encodes CASSPTEAHTEAFF. When the CDR3 is completed using the reference TRBV7-9 and TRBJ1-1 genes on either side, the full variable domain is DTGVSQNPRHKITKRGQNVTFRCDPISEHNRLYWYRQTLGQGPEFLTYFQNEAQLEKSRLLSDRFSAERPKGSFSTLEIQRTEQGDSAMYLCASSPTEAHTEAFFGQGTRLTVV.